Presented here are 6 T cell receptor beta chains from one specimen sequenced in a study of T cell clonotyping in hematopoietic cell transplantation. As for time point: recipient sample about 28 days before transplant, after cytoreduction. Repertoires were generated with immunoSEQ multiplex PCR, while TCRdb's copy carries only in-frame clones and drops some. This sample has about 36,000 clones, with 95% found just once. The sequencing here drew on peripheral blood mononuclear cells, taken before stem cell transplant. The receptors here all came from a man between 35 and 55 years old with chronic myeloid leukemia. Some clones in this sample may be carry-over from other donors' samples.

CDR3 sequence (DNA): TGTGCCAGCAACAAATCTTCAGGGTCCTCACCCCTCCACTTT. Protein: CASNKSSGSSPLHF. The chain carries TRBV28 and TRBJ1-6, with D possibly TRBD1 on 5 matching bases. Germline CDR1 is MDHEN and CDR2 is SYDVKM. The CDR3 loop spans 14 amino acids. Trimming shortened V by 7 bases and J by 10 bases, and 17 bases separated the two germline ends.

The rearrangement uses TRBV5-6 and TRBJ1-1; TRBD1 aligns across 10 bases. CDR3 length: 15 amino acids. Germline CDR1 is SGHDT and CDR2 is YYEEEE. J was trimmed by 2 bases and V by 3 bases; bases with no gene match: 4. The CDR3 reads CASSSGTGDNTEAFF. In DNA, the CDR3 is TGTGCCAGCAGCTCCGGGACAGGGGATAACACTGAAGCTTTCTTT. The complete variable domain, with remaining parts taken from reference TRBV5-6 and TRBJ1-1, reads DAGVTQSPTHLIKTRGQQVTLRCSPKSGHDTVSWYQQALGQGPQFIFQYYEEEERQRGNFPDRFSGHQFPNYSSELNVNALLLGDSALYLCASSSGTGDNTEAFFGQGTRLTVV.

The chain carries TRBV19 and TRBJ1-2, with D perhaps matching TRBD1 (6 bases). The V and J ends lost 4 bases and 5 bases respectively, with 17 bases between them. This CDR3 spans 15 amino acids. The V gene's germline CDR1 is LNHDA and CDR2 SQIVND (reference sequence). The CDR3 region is CASSTPNRAGYGYTF. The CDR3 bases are TGTGCCAGTAGTACCCCCAACAGGGCGGGGTATGGCTACACCTTC.

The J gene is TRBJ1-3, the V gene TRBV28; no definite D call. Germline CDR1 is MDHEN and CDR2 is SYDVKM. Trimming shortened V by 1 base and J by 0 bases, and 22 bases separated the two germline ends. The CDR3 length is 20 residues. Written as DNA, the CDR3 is TGTGCCAGCAGTTTATATTGGTCGGGAATCGGGCGAAGCTCTGGAAACACCATATATTTT. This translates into CASSLYWSGIGRSSGNTIYF. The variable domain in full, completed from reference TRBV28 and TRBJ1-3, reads DVKVTQSSRYLVKRTGEKVFLECVQDMDHENMFWYRQDPGLGLRLIYFSYDVKMKEKGDIPEGYSVSREKKERFSLILESASTNQTSMYLCASSLYWSGIGRSSGNTIYFGEGSWLTVV.

Written as DNA, the CDR3 is TGCGCCAGCAGCTTCTCTAGGGGAGTCACAGATACGCAGTATTTT. Encoded protein: CASSFSRGVTDTQYF. The chain uses TRBV5-1 and TRBJ2-3, with D possibly being TRBD1 or TRBD2 (5 bases each). Germline CDR1 reads SGHRS; CDR2 reads YFSETQ. The CDR3 length is 15 residues. The ends were cut back, 2 bases at V and 2 bases at J, with 12 bases in the middle.

In nucleotides, the CDR3 is TGTGCCAGCAGCTCCCCAACAGGGAGGACTGAAGCTTTCTTT. This encodes CASSSPTGRTEAFF. This chain uses TRBV7-2 with TRBJ1-1; perhaps TRBD1 as D (6 bases). Germline CDR1 is SGHTA and CDR2 is FQGNSA. Trimming removed 4 bases from V and 5 bases from J, with 14 bases in between. The CDR3 length is 14 residues.